The 27 T cell receptor beta chains listed next were all sequenced from one sample in a study of CD8+ T cells in alopecia areata. Reverse transcription of extracted RNA yielded cDNA, which provided the sequencing template. This table comes from immunoSEQ multiplex PCR, and its TCRdb copy is limited to in-frame clones, with some not included. The sample has over 150,000 clones; roughly 50% are singletons. The sequenced sample was CD8+ T cells sorted from blood. These receptor sequences come from a human donor in good health.

This clone appeared a few times. The rearrangement links TRBV5-6 to TRBJ2-5; TRBD1 aligns across 10 bases. The germline V gene encodes CDR1 SGHDT and CDR2 YYEEEE. The J segment lost 6 bases and the V segment lost 0 bases, leaving 5 bases of the junction unmatched. The CDR3 consists of 15 residues. CDR3 protein: CASSLEDRGGKTQYF. As DNA, the CDR3 is TGTGCCAGCAGCTTGGAGGACAGGGGGGGAAAGACCCAGTACTTC.

This clone was recorded a few times. This rearrangement joins TRBV7-2 to TRBJ2-5; TRBD1 might be the D (5 bases). CDR1 and CDR2 (germline): SGHTA, FQGNSA. There are 15 residues in the CDR3. V was cut by 5 bases and J by 3 bases, with 16 bases left in between. CDR3 in amino acids: CASSPPQGNEETQYF. DNA for the CDR3: TGTGCCAGCAGCCCCCCCCAGGGTAACGAAGAGACCCAGTACTTC.

The chain couples TRBV7-9 to TRBJ1-5, with a weak D call TRBD1 (6 bases). This CDR3 region has 15 residues. Trimming took off 5 bases at V and 0 bases at J, with 11 bases between the two ends. The V gene's germline CDR1 is SEHNR and CDR2 FQNEAQ (reference sequence). The CDR3 loop reads CASSLDRHSNQPQHF. The CDR3 DNA is TGTGCCAGCAGCCTGGACAGACATAGCAATCAGCCCCAGCATTTT.

V and J are TRBV5-4 and TRBJ2-3, with D uncertain. The V end lost 5 bases, the J end lost 6 bases, and 10 bases lay between the germline ends. Per the germline V gene, CDR1 is SGHNT and CDR2 is YYREEE (reference sequence). The CDR3 consists of 12 residues. The DNA of the CDR3 is TGTGCCAGCAGTCTACATTCCGATACGCAGTATTTT. It specifies CASSLHSDTQYF.

The rearrangement uses TRBV29-1 and TRBJ2-7; 7 nucleotides align to TRBD1. CDR3 size: 13 residues. CDR1 is SQVTM, CDR2 ANQGSEA, per germline. The J segment lost 3 bases and the V segment lost 1 base, leaving 3 bases of the junction unmatched. The CDR3 DNA reads as TGCAGCGTTGAAGGGGGACAGAACTACGAGCAGTACTTC. Its protein is CSVEGGQNYEQYF.

The chain combines TRBV30 with TRBJ2-1, with 7 nucleotides matching TRBD2. The CDR3 has 15 amino acids. J lost 2 bases, V lost 2 bases, and 6 bases had no gene match. The germline V gene encodes CDR1 GTSNPN and CDR2 SVGIG (reference sequence). The CDR3 DNA sequence: TGTGCCTGGAGTCCCTTTAGCGGGCCCTACAATGAGCAGTTCTTC. Protein sequence: CAWSPFSGPYNEQFF.

This chain joins TRBV29-1 and TRBJ1-1; TRBD1 matches 9 bases. The CDR3 contains 13 residues. Germline CDR1 SQVTM, CDR2 ANQGSEA. The V and J ends lost 7 bases and 4 bases, in that order; junction bases with no gene match: 7. CDR3 protein: CSGEGQGVTEAFF. The CDR3, as DNA: TGCAGCGGGGAGGGACAGGGTGTCACTGAAGCTTTCTTT.

There are a few counts of this clone. V is TRBV7-9 and J is TRBJ2-1; 7 bases map to TRBD2. The germline gives CDR1 SEHNR, CDR2 FQNEAQ (reference sequence). CDR3 size: 14 residues. V was clipped by 7 bases and J by 4 bases; unmatched bases: 7. CDR3 sequence reads: CASKGAGTYNEQFF. CDR3 coding DNA: TGTGCCAGCAAGGGAGCGGGGACTTACAATGAGCAGTTCTTC.

This clone was detected many times. This chain joins TRBV2 and TRBJ2-2; TRBD1 matches at 7 bases. V shed 4 bases, J shed 6 bases, and the junction held 8 bases outside the gene matches. The CDR3 is made up of 15 amino acids. Germline V gene data show CDR1 as SNHLY and CDR2 as FYNNEI. The CDR3 DNA follows: TGTGCCAGCAGTGGGGGACAGATTCAACCCGGGGAGCTGTTTTTT. It translates to CASSGGQIQPGELFF.

This sequence joins TRBV27 and TRBJ1-5; no firm D call. There are 14 residues in the CDR3. Germline CDR1 MNHEY, CDR2 SMNVEV (reference sequence). Trimming pared 0 bases from V and 4 bases from J, leaving 7 bases between. CDR3 sequence reads: CASSLSDVNQPQHF. The CDR3 DNA follows: TGTGCCAGCAGTTTATCGGATGTAAATCAGCCCCAGCATTTT.

V gene TRBV19 combines with J gene TRBJ1-1; perhaps TRBD1 as D (5 bases). Per germline, CDR1 LNHDA and CDR2 SQIVND (reference sequence). The CDR3 is 14 amino acids. Trimming removed 5 bases at V and 11 bases at J, with 21 bases between. Written as DNA, the CDR3 is TGTGCCAGTAGTTCCCTAGTCGAGGGACGGGATGCTTTCTTT. Translation: CASSSLVEGRDAFF.

The rearrangement joins TRBV4-1 to TRBJ1-1, with D tentatively TRBD1 (5 bases). The germline V and J ends were trimmed by 3 bases and 5 bases, with 13 bases remaining between them. The CDR3 covers 14 residues. The V gene's germline CDR1 is MGHRA and CDR2 YSYEKL. DNA of the CDR3: TGCGCCAGCAGCCAGGGGGGTGGCCCGACTGAAGCTTTCTTT. It yields the protein CASSQGGGPTEAFF.

The gene calls are TRBV6-5 and TRBJ2-1, with D tentatively TRBD1 (6 bases). This CDR3 contains 15 residues. CDR1 and CDR2 (germline): MNHEY, SVGAGI. V lost 0 bases to trimming and J lost 0 bases, with 6 bases between them. CDR3 nucleotides: TGTGCCAGCAGTTACTCGGACAGCTCCTACAATGAGCAGTTCTTC. Its protein product is CASSYSDSSYNEQFF.

This clone was detected ten times or more. CDR3 coding DNA: TGTGCCAGTATTGGGACAGGGGTAAACAATCAGCCCCAGCATTTT. Its translation is CASIGTGVNNQPQHF. The chain is built from TRBV19 and TRBJ1-5; 10 bases line up with TRBD1. The CDR3 covers 15 residues. Trimming cost V 7 bases and J 3 bases; bases outside gene matches: 6. Germline V gives CDR1 LNHDA, CDR2 SQIVND (reference sequence).

CDR3 bases: TGTGCCAGCAGCCAAGTGCGGGGGGGCGGCACAGATACGCAGTATTTT. This codes for CASSQVRGGGTDTQYF. V and J are TRBV14 and TRBJ2-3; 9 nucleotides align to TRBD2. Germline CDR1 and CDR2: SGHDN and FVKESK. CDR3 length equals 16 residues. V lost 1 base and J lost 1; bases outside the gene matches: 3. Drawing the rest from reference TRBV14 and TRBJ2-3, the complete variable domain is EAGVTQFPSHSVIEKGQTVTLRCDPISGHDNLYWYRRVMGKEIKFLLHFVKESKQDESGMPNNRFLAERTGGTYSTLKVQPAELEDSGVYFCASSQVRGGGTDTQYFGPGTRLTVL.

This clone was seen a few times. This rearrangement joins TRBV30 to TRBJ1-4, with D hard to call. The CDR3 covers 13 residues. Germline V CDR1 and CDR2: GTSNPN, SVGIG (reference sequence). V lost 5 bases to trimming and J lost 10 bases, with 17 bases between them. CDR3 sequence: CAWYLDPDVKLFF. In DNA form, the CDR3 reads TGTGCCTGGTACCTTGACCCGGACGTAAAACTGTTTTTT.

This chain connects TRBV2 to TRBJ2-5; 9 nucleotides match TRBD1. The CDR3 is 13 amino acids. From germline, CDR1 is SNHLY and CDR2 FYNNEI. The V gene end was trimmed by 11 bases and the J gene end by 3 bases; junction bases not matched to a gene: 7. This CDR3 reads CALEGDREETQYF. DNA for the CDR3: TGTGCCCTAGAGGGGGACAGGGAAGAGACCCAGTACTTC.

The chain has TRBV27 and TRBJ1-5; D is undetermined. The V and J ends lost 5 bases and 5 bases respectively, with 10 bases between them. CDR3 size: 13 residues. The germline CDR1 and CDR2 sequences are MNHEY and SMNVEV (reference sequence). The DNA of the CDR3 is TGTGCCAGCAGTCCTGAGGGCTATCAGCCCCAGCATTTT. Its translation: CASSPEGYQPQHF.

The genes are TRBV14 and TRBJ2-1, with D maybe TRBD1 (5 bases). Trimming took 2 bases from V and 4 from J, leaving 12 bases between them. Looked up from germline, CDR1 is SGHDN and CDR2 is FVKESK. The CDR3 is 15 amino acids. The CDR3 spells CASSQSGRSYNEQFF. The CDR3 coding sequence is TGTGCCAGCAGCCAATCAGGGCGATCGTACAATGAGCAGTTCTTC.

This rearrangement joins TRBV6-6 to TRBJ2-5; D might be TRBD2 (6 bases). Germline V gene sequence: CDR1 MNHNY, CDR2 SVGAGI (reference sequence). The CDR3 is 15 residues long. V lost 5 bases and J 6 bases, leaving 19 bases between the germline ends. The CDR3 DNA reads TGTGCCAGCAGTCAGATTGCGGCTAGCGCCCAGACCCAGTACTTC. Its translation is CASSQIAASAQTQYF.

This clone came up a few times. The rearrangement joins TRBV11-2 to TRBJ1-6; the D is unclear. Germline CDR1 and CDR2: SGHAT and FQNNGV. The CDR3 length is 15 residues. The V end lost 4 bases, the J end lost 11 bases, and 18 bases lay between the germline ends. CDR3: CASSSNKAAGTPLHF. The CDR3 coding sequence is TGTGCCAGCAGCTCTAATAAGGCCGCGGGGACACCCCTCCACTTT.

This chain joins TRBV29-1 and TRBJ2-7; 7 bases agree with TRBD1. From germline, CDR1 is SQVTM and CDR2 ANQGSEA. J was trimmed by 6 bases and V by 4 bases; bases with no gene match: 18. The CDR3 totals 16 residues. CDR3 loop: CSVAHPYDGPGGEQYF. Written as DNA, the CDR3 is TGCAGCGTTGCCCACCCGTACGACGGCCCAGGGGGCGAGCAGTACTTC.

CDR3 DNA sequence: TGCGCCAGCAGCCAAGGACAGGCCACCGGGGAGCTGTTTTTT. Its protein is CASSQGQATGELFF. V is TRBV4-1 and J is TRBJ2-2; the D gene is possibly TRBD1 (6 bases). Germline CDR1 is MGHRA and CDR2 is YSYEKL. The ends were cut back, 1 base at V and 4 bases at J, with 7 bases in the middle. There are 14 residues in the CDR3.

This chain connects TRBV29-1 to TRBJ2-1; 12 positions match TRBD2. This CDR3 spans 15 amino acids. Trimming at V came to 6 bases and at J to 9 bases, leaving 12 bases not matched to a gene. Germline lookup yields CDR1 SQVTM and CDR2 ANQGSEA. CDR3 nucleotide sequence: TGCAGCGTCCCCTTGGGGCTAGCGGGGGGGAGTGAGCAGTTCTTC. Its protein is CSVPLGLAGGSEQFF.

This chain links TRBV4-1 with TRBJ1-5, with D perhaps TRBD1 (6 bases). Germline loops: CDR1 MGHRA, CDR2 YSYEKL. CDR3 size: 13 residues. V lost 0 bases and J lost 13, with 13 bases in between. CDR3 in amino acids: CASSQDGGHAQHF. The CDR3 nucleotides are TGCGCCAGCAGCCAAGACGGGGGGCATGCTCAGCATTTT.

This clone was seen only a few times. The rearrangement links TRBV19 to TRBJ2-1; D may correspond to TRBD1 or TRBD2 (5 bases each). CDR1 and CDR2 (germline): LNHDA, SQIVND (reference sequence). Trimming shortened V by 5 bases and J by 3 bases, and 8 bases separated the two germline ends. This CDR3 contains 13 residues. CDR3 in amino acids: CASSEGNYNEQFF. DNA of the CDR3: TGTGCCAGTAGTGAGGGGAACTACAATGAGCAGTTCTTC. The full variable domain, its missing parts supplied by reference TRBV19 and TRBJ2-1, is DGGITQSPKYLFRKEGQNVTLSCEQNLNHDAMYWYRQDPGQGLRLIYYSQIVNDFQKGDIAEGYSVSREKKESFPLTVTSAQKNPTAFYLCASSEGNYNEQFFGPGTRLTVL.

In its sample, this clone was seen a few times. This chain connects TRBV2 to TRBJ1-1, with a tentative D call TRBD1 (5 bases). Deletions cut 4 bases from V and 5 bases from J, with 14 bases between. The CDR3 has 14 amino acids. Germline-derived CDR1 and CDR2 are SNHLY and FYNNEI. As DNA, the CDR3 is TGTGCCAGCAGTGGTGCCTCGGGGGGGACTGAAGCTTTCTTT. Its protein is CASSGASGGTEAFF.